The 5 T cell receptor beta chains reported below all come from one sample, sequenced in a study of T cells in Graves' hyperthyroidism and ophthalmopathy. Amplification yielded TCR beta CDR3 regions, with RNA transcripts as the source. HTBI primers drove first-round RT-PCR of the TCR CDR3. Via MiXCR, TCRdb re-called the multiplex PCR reads, giving one row per CDR3 protein. Of roughly 700,000 distinct CDR3 sequences listed, 14% are singletons. The specimen sequenced was blood. These receptors were taken from a young woman with Graves' hyperthyroidism.

The table lists this clonotype with many counts. The chain uses TRBV13 and TRBJ2-7; 9 bases line up with TRBD2. V was clipped by 3 bases and J by 2 bases; unmatched bases: 2. The CDR3 sequence is 14 residues long. In germline, CDR1 is PRHDT, CDR2 FYEKMQ (reference sequence). The CDR3 DNA reads as TGTGCCAGCAGCTTTAGCGGGAGCGCCTACGAGCAGTACTTC. Encoded protein: CASSFSGSAYEQYF.

This clonotype occurred a few times. This sequence joins TRBV19 and TRBJ1-5; no reliable D call. Germline V gives CDR1 LNHDA, CDR2 SQIVND (reference sequence). V was clipped by 2 bases and J by 0 bases, with 2 bases between them. The CDR3 sequence is 13 residues long. Here the CDR3 DNA reads TGTGCCAGTAGTATAACTAGCAATCAGCCCCAGCATTTT. The encoded protein is CASSITSNQPQHF.

This clonotype was seen a handful of times. The CDR3 region is CASSLPPGYGLKETQYF. The DNA for the CDR3 is TGTGCCAGCAGTTTACCCCCGGGCTACGGGCTTAAAGAGACCCAGTACTTC. The chain couples TRBV28 to TRBJ2-5; D gene unclear. Germline values: CDR1 MDHEN, CDR2 SYDVKM. This CDR3 is built from 17 residues. With 2 bases removed from V and 3 bases from J, the gap between germline ends came to 19 bases. The variable domain in full, completed from reference TRBV28 and TRBJ2-5, reads DVKVTQSSRYLVKRTGEKVFLECVQDMDHENMFWYRQDPGLGLRLIYFSYDVKMKEKGDIPEGYSVSREKKERFSLILESASTNQTSMYLCASSLPPGYGLKETQYFGPGTRLLVL.

This clonotype was found many times. The rearrangement uses TRBV30 and TRBJ2-3, with D possibly matching TRBD2 (5 bases). The germline V gene encodes CDR1 GTSNPN and CDR2 SVGIG (reference sequence). V lost 5 bases to trimming and J lost 2 bases, with 8 bases between them. The CDR3 runs to 12 residues. As DNA, the CDR3 is TGTGCCTGGGGAGGTGTCACAGATACGCAGTATTTT. Its translation: CAWGGVTDTQYF.

The J gene is TRBJ2-7, the V gene TRBV20-1; D perhaps matches TRBD1 (6 bases). The germline V and J ends were trimmed by 3 bases and 3 bases, with 18 bases remaining between them. This CDR3 has 15 residues. Germline V gene lookup returns CDR1 DFQATT and CDR2 SNEGSKA (reference sequence). As DNA, the CDR3 is TGCAGTGCTAGTCCACTGCCGGGCAGGGGCTACGAGCAGTACTTC. It translates to CSASPLPGRGYEQYF.